The clone carrying this T cell receptor (beta chain) appeared a few times. Its antigen is still unknown. This sample was taken from a study of T cells after yellow fever vaccination. Findings and caveats of the study: In FACS-sorted repertoires, abundant clonotypes from the bulk population could appear as contaminants.

Template switching with 5'RACE generated the TCR cDNA and added a universal primer site and UMIs. TCRdb reanalysed the 5' RACE reads using MiXCR and keeps one entry per CDR3 protein. The sample carries about 330,000 distinct CDR3 sequences, approximately 4% recorded once. CDR3 length: 17 amino acids. V dropped 3 bases and J dropped 5 bases, with 22 bases sitting between them. Germline loops: CDR1 SEHNR, CDR2 FQNEAQ (reference sequence). The V gene is TRBV7-9, the J gene TRBJ2-5; D gene uncertain. The clonotype was recovered from a man younger than 35 who received the YFV17D yellow fever vaccine. The sequencing here drew on PBMCs, taken 5 days after the yellow fever booster vaccination. This chain's CDR3 is CASSFASRASDPETQYF. Written as DNA, the CDR3 is TGTGCCAGCAGCTTTGCTTCCCGGGCTTCCGACCCGGAGACCCAGTACTTC.